These 28 T cell receptor beta chains share one sample of origin, sequenced in a study of cytomegalovirus exposure and HLA in healthy donors. Both 60 Vbeta primers and 13 Jbeta primers went into the PCR. Clones were read by immunoSEQ multiplex PCR, and TCRdb kept only the in-frame ones, dropping some. The sample carries about 90,000 clones, 65% to 85% recorded once. What was sequenced was PBMCs. All receptors come from a man younger than 35 in good health and CMV-seronegative.

The gene calls are TRBV5-1 and TRBJ2-1; 7 nucleotides agree with TRBD1. The length of the CDR3 is 15 residues. V shed 3 bases and J 2 bases; nucleotides not matched to a gene: 5. Per germline, CDR1 SGHRS and CDR2 YFSETQ. This CDR3 reads CASSSGQFTYNEQFF. The CDR3 bases are TGCGCCAGCAGCTCGGGACAGTTTACCTACAATGAGCAGTTCTTC.

This chain links TRBV28 with TRBJ2-4; 10 positions agree with TRBD2. Looked up from germline, CDR1 is MDHEN and CDR2 is SYDVKM. This CDR3 region has 14 residues. With 4 bases clipped from V and 8 bases from J, the junction kept 5 bases outside the gene matches. CDR3 sequence: CASSYSGGSYIQYF. DNA for the CDR3: TGTGCCAGCAGTTATAGCGGGGGGTCCTACATTCAGTACTTC.

The chain combines TRBV6-6 with TRBJ1-2; 9 bases agree with TRBD1. The germline V gene has CDR1 MNHNY and CDR2 SVGAGI (reference sequence). V lost 6 bases to trimming and J lost 4 bases; unmatched junction nucleotides: 6. The CDR3 spans 14 residues. This CDR3 reads CASRSRDRAYGYTF. The CDR3 bases are TGTGCCAGCAGGTCCCGGGACAGGGCCTATGGCTACACCTTC.

This clone was detected only once. This chain uses TRBV5-1 with TRBJ1-4; D is possibly TRBD1 (6 bases). Trimming took 4 bases from V and 7 from J, leaving 14 bases between them. Germline CDR1 reads SGHRS; CDR2 reads YFSETQ. This CDR3 has 14 residues. This CDR3 is CASSGGGGGEKLFF. As DNA, the CDR3 is TGCGCCAGCAGCGGAGGGGGGGGAGGTGAAAAACTGTTTTTT.

The V gene is TRBV9, the J gene TRBJ1-1; 7 bases fit TRBD1. The junction had 6 bases not matched to a gene; V was cut back by 2 bases and J by 11 bases. The CDR3 spans 12 residues. Germline V lookup: CDR1 SGDLS, CDR2 YYNGEE. The CDR3 sequence: CASSVAGQRAFF. CDR3 bases: TGTGCCAGCAGCGTCGCGGGACAGCGGGCTTTCTTT.

The chain employs TRBV6-1 and TRBJ2-5, with D unresolved. The CDR3 runs 12 residues. V was shortened by 7 bases and J by 13 bases, with 19 bases between the two germline ends. CDR1 and CDR2 from the germline V gene are MNHNS and SASEGT. CDR3 residues: CASTFSDTPSYF. DNA for the CDR3: TGTGCCAGCACCTTTTCCGACACCCCTTCGTACTTC.

The chain couples TRBV10-3 to TRBJ2-7, with 7 nucleotides matching TRBD1. The CDR3 sequence is 12 residues long. The V gene's germline CDR1 is ENHRY and CDR2 SYGVKD. V shed 6 bases and J 5 bases; nucleotides not matched to a gene: 4. The CDR3 DNA reads TGTGCCATCAGGGACAGGCTGCACGAGCAGTACTTC. Amino acid sequence: CAIRDRLHEQYF.

This chain uses TRBV30 with TRBJ2-7, with 8 bases that match TRBD1. With 4 bases clipped from V and 3 bases from J, the junction kept 5 bases outside the gene matches. The CDR3 extends over 13 amino acids. Germline loops: CDR1 GTSNPN, CDR2 SVGIG (reference sequence). CDR3 residues: CAWNEDRVYEQYF. The CDR3 nucleotides are TGTGCCTGGAACGAGGACAGGGTCTACGAGCAGTACTTC.

This clone was seen once. As DNA, the CDR3 is TGTGCCAGCAGCTTAGCGGGGGAGGGAGAGCAGTACTTC. Protein sequence: CASSLAGEGEQYF. This sequence joins TRBV7-9 and TRBJ2-7, with 7 bases identical to TRBD2. J lost 7 bases, V lost 0 bases, and 3 bases had no gene match. CDR3 size: 13 residues. Germline assignment: CDR1 SEHNR and CDR2 FQNEAQ (reference sequence).

This clone was recorded once. This rearrangement joins TRBV15 to TRBJ1-4; maybe TRBD1 (5 bases). Looked up from germline, CDR1 is LNHNV and CDR2 is YYDKDF (reference sequence). Trimming removed 5 bases from V and 6 bases from J, with 16 bases in between. This CDR3 spans 15 amino acids. The DNA of the CDR3 is TGTGCCACCAGCCCGGGGGGGGAAATTTATGAAAAACTGTTTTTT. The encoded protein is CATSPGGEIYEKLFF. Full variable domain (rest looked up from reference TRBV15 and TRBJ1-4): DAMVIQNPRYQVTQFGKPVTLSCSQTLNHNVMYWYQQKSSQAPKLLFHYYDKDFNNEADTPDNFQSRRPNTSFCFLDIRSPGLGDTAMYLCATSPGGEIYEKLFFGSGTQLSVL.

The V gene is TRBV5-5, the J gene TRBJ1-5; D is ambiguous. CDR1 is SGHKS and CDR2 is YYEKEE in the germline V gene (reference sequence). The CDR3 has 15 residues. V was clipped by 4 bases and J by 4 bases, with 15 bases between them. This chain's CDR3 is CASSLQGRGNQPQHF. The CDR3 DNA reads as TGTGCCAGCAGCCTCCAAGGGCGGGGAAATCAGCCCCAGCATTTT. Supplemented by reference TRBV5-5 and TRBJ1-5, the full variable domain reads DAGVTQSPTHLIKTRGQQVTLRCSPISGHKSVSWYQQVLGQGPQFIFQYYEKEERGRGNFPDRFSARQFPNYSSELNVNALLLGDSALYLCASSLQGRGNQPQHFGDGTRLSIL.

The chain employs TRBV27 and TRBJ1-1; 8 bases line up with TRBD1. The J segment lost 4 bases and the V segment lost 5 bases, leaving 9 bases of the junction unmatched. Germline loops: CDR1 MNHEY, CDR2 SMNVEV (reference sequence). The CDR3 has 15 residues. CDR3: CASSPGQGRITEAFF. DNA for the CDR3: TGTGCCAGCAGTCCCGGACAGGGAAGGATCACTGAAGCTTTCTTT.

The chain recombines TRBV7-2 with TRBJ2-7; D call uncertain. Germline values: CDR1 SGHTA, CDR2 FQGNSA. The V gene lost 5 bases and the J gene lost 2 bases, with 10 bases spanning the gap. CDR3 length: 13 residues. Written as DNA, the CDR3 is TGTGCCAGCAGCCCATACTTAGCCTACGAGCAGTACTTC. It specifies CASSPYLAYEQYF.

The genes are TRBV29-1 and TRBJ2-1; 7 nucleotides align to TRBD2. J lost 6 bases, V lost 7 bases, and 9 bases had no gene match. This CDR3 spans 13 amino acids. Germline V lookup: CDR1 SQVTM, CDR2 ANQGSEA. In nucleotides, the CDR3 is TGCAGCGGCTCCCCGTCGGGGGGCAATGAGCAGTTCTTC. It is translated as CSGSPSGGNEQFF.

This chain links TRBV27 with TRBJ2-7; the match to TRBD1 covers 9 bases. Trimming at V came to 6 bases and at J to 4 bases, leaving 1 base not matched to a gene. The CDR3 spans 12 residues. The germline CDR1 and CDR2 sequences are MNHEY and SMNVEV (reference sequence). The CDR3 DNA reads TGTGCCAGCAGCGGACAGGGGTACGAGCAGTACTTC. This gives the protein CASSGQGYEQYF.

As DNA, the CDR3 is TGTGCCAGCGGAGGGGATTCTAACTATGGCTACACCTTC. This translates into CASGGDSNYGYTF. J is TRBJ1-2 and V is TRBV2, with D perhaps TRBD1 (5 bases). V lost 8 bases and J lost 0, with 10 bases in between. Germline lookup yields CDR1 SNHLY and CDR2 FYNNEI. There are 13 residues in the CDR3.

The CDR3 DNA follows: TGTGCCAGCAGCTTAGGACTGAATGTCGGACAGCATTTT. This encodes CASSLGLNVGQHF. The rearrangement links TRBV7-8 to TRBJ1-5; D remains ambiguous. Germline values: CDR1 SGHVS, CDR2 FQNEAQ. V lost 1 base to trimming and J lost 13 bases, with 14 bases between them. The CDR3 is made up of 13 amino acids.

This rearrangement joins TRBV27 to TRBJ2-3, with TRBD2 matching over 7 bases. J was trimmed by 5 bases and V by 5 bases; bases with no gene match: 10. The germline V gene encodes CDR1 MNHEY and CDR2 SMNVEV (reference sequence). The CDR3 is made up of 15 amino acids. Here the CDR3 DNA reads TGTGCCAGCAGTGGATACGTATTAGCGGGAGATACGCAGTATTTT. Translated: CASSGYVLAGDTQYF.

The chain is built from TRBV5-1 and TRBJ2-3, with D unclear. Germline CDR1 reads SGHRS; CDR2 reads YFSETQ. The CDR3 length is 14 residues. Trimming pared 4 bases from V and 2 bases from J, leaving 11 bases between. CDR3: CASSRGVSTDTQYF. The CDR3 coding sequence is TGCGCCAGCAGCCGAGGAGTCTCCACAGATACGCAGTATTTT.

The genes are TRBV10-3 and TRBJ2-3; 13 positions agree with TRBD2. Germline loops: CDR1 ENHRY, CDR2 SYGVKD. V trimming: 4 bases; J trimming: 3 bases; junction bases outside the gene matches: 4. The CDR3 is made up of 16 amino acids. Here the CDR3 reads CAISGRLAGGTDTQYF. Here the CDR3 DNA reads TGTGCCATCAGTGGGCGACTAGCGGGAGGTACAGATACGCAGTATTTT.

The chain links TRBV25-1 to TRBJ1-2; 7 positions agree with TRBD1. The J segment lost 0 bases and the V segment lost 3 bases, leaving 4 bases of the junction unmatched. Germline V gives CDR1 MGHDK, CDR2 SYGVNS. This CDR3 region has 15 residues. The CDR3 loop is CASSDIQGPNYGYTF. As DNA, the CDR3 is TGTGCCAGCAGTGATATACAGGGGCCTAACTATGGCTACACCTTC.

This clone has only a few counts. The chain recombines TRBV4-1 with TRBJ1-1; D unclear. Trimming shortened V by 4 bases and J by 4 bases, and 16 bases separated the two germline ends. This CDR3 has 15 amino acids. Looked up from germline, CDR1 is MGHRA and CDR2 is YSYEKL. CDR3 amino acids: CASSPPPGGGTEAFF. CDR3 in DNA: TGCGCCAGCAGCCCCCCACCGGGAGGAGGCACTGAAGCTTTCTTT.

This clone was observed a few times. The genes are TRBV4-1 and TRBJ2-3; 8 bases are a match to TRBD1. Germline-derived CDR1 and CDR2 are MGHRA and YSYEKL. The V gene end was trimmed by 4 bases and the J gene end by 2 bases; junction bases not matched to a gene: 5. The CDR3 has 15 amino acids. CDR3 region: CASSLGQGVTDTQYF. CDR3 bases: TGCGCCAGCAGCCTTGGACAGGGTGTCACAGATACGCAGTATTTT.

This clone was counted a single time. The rearrangement joins TRBV27 to TRBJ2-3; 7 nucleotides line up with TRBD2. The CDR3 length is 17 residues. J was trimmed by 1 base and V by 8 bases; bases with no gene match: 15. Germline V CDR1 and CDR2: MNHEY, SMNVEV (reference sequence). The CDR3 bases are TGTGCCAGCGTGAGTATTGGCGGGAGTATTTGCACAGATACGCAGTATTTT. Translating gives CASVSIGGSICTDTQYF.

V usage is TRBV11-2 and J usage is TRBJ1-1; the D is unclear. Between the trimmed V and J ends, which lost 2 bases and 4 bases, there was a span of 11 bases. The CDR3 covers 14 residues. Germline CDR1 SGHAT, CDR2 FQNNGV. CDR3 sequence: CASSLPTGSTEAFF. In DNA form, the CDR3 reads TGTGCCAGCAGCTTACCGACTGGATCCACTGAAGCTTTCTTT.

V gene TRBV4-3 combines with J gene TRBJ2-7; D call uncertain. Germline V gene lookup returns CDR1 LGHNA and CDR2 YSLEER. The ends were cut back, 3 bases at V and 1 base at J, with 7 bases in the middle. CDR3 length equals 13 residues. The CDR3 DNA follows: TGCGCCAGCAGCCAGACAACGTCCTACGAGCAGTACTTC. It codes for CASSQTTSYEQYF.

The genes are TRBV7-9 and TRBJ1-1; TRBD1 aligns across 9 bases. The CDR3 is made up of 15 amino acids. Germline V gene sequence: CDR1 SEHNR, CDR2 FQNEAQ (reference sequence). The trim removed 5 bases at V and 5 bases at J, leaving 9 bases unmatched. In DNA, the CDR3 is TGTGCCAGCAGCCCCCGACAGGGGGTTATGACTGAAGCTTTCTTT. Amino acid sequence: CASSPRQGVMTEAFF.

The rearrangement joins TRBV5-1 to TRBJ2-5; D is ambiguous. The CDR3 sequence is 15 residues long. CDR1 is SGHRS, CDR2 YFSETQ, per germline. Trimming left V 0 bases short and J 5 bases short, with 14 bases between. DNA of the CDR3: TGCGCCAGCAGCTTGGCGGGTCAGTCTCGGGAGACCCAGTACTTC. This encodes CASSLAGQSRETQYF.